The 2 T cell receptor beta chains below come from one sample, sequenced in a study of blood T cell repertoires in COVID-19. Assay used: immunoSEQ multiplex PCR; TCRdb lists only in-frame clones, some missing. The sample yields approximately 300,000 clones, over 75% seen once. Sequencing was performed on PBMCs or T cells enriched from blood (not recorded which). The source of these receptors is a woman aged 18-29 years who had recovered from COVID-19.

This clone occurred a few times. CDR3 sequence reads: CASRSGNYGYTF. CDR3 DNA: TGTGCCAGTAGGTCAGGGAACTATGGCTACACCTTC. This chain connects TRBV19 to TRBJ1-2; weak D call: TRBD1 (5 bases). Trimming left V 6 bases short and J 2 bases short, with 7 bases between. The CDR3 length is 12 residues. In germline, CDR1 is LNHDA, CDR2 SQIVND (reference sequence).

The J gene is TRBJ1-4, the V gene TRBV19; D possibly corresponds to TRBD1 (6 bases). The CDR3 runs to 13 residues. CDR1 is LNHDA, CDR2 SQIVND, per germline (reference sequence). The ends were cut back, 4 bases at V and 8 bases at J, with 11 bases in the middle. CDR3 in amino acids: CASSTGALEKLFF. The CDR3 bases are TGTGCCAGTAGTACAGGGGCCTTGGAAAAACTGTTTTTT.